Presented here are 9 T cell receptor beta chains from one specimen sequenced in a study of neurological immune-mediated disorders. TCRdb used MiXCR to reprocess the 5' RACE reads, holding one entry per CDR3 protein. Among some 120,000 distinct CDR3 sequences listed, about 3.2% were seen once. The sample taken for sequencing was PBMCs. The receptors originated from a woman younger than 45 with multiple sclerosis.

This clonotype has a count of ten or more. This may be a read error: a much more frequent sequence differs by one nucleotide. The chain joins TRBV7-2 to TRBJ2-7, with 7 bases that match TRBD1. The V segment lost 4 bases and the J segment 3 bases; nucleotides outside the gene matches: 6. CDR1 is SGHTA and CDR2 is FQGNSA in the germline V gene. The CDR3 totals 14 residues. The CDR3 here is CASSSGTAVYEQYF. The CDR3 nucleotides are TGTGCCAGCAGCTCCGGGACAGCCGTCTACGAGCAGTACTTC.

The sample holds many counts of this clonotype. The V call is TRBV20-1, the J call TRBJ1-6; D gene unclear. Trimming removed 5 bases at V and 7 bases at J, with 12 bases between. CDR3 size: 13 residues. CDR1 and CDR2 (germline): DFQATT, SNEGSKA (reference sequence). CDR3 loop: CSARTDSNSPLHF. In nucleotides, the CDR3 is TGCAGTGCTCGTACAGATTCGAATTCACCCCTCCACTTT.

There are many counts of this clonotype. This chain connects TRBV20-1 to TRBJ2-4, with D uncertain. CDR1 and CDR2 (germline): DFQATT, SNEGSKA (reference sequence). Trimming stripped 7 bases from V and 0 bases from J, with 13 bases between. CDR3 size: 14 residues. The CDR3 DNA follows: TGCAGTGGGGTCGAGATGAGAGCCAAAAACATTCAGTACTTC. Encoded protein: CSGVEMRAKNIQYF.

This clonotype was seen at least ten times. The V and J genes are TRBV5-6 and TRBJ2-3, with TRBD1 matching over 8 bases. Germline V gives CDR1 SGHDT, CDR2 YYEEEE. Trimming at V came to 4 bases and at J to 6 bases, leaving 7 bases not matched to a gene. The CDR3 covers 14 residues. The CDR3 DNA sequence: TGTGCCAGCAGCCAGGACAGGGATGGCGATACGCAGTATTTT. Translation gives CASSQDRDGDTQYF.

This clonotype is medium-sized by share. CDR3 DNA: TGCGCCAGCAGCTCAACAGGTAGCGGGATCTCCTACAATGAGCAGTTCTTC. The encoded protein is CASSSTGSGISYNEQFF. The J gene is TRBJ2-1, the V gene TRBV5-1; 8 bases agree with TRBD2. The junction had 8 bases not matched to a gene; V was cut back by 3 bases and J by 0 bases. This CDR3 is built from 17 residues. Germline V gene lookup returns CDR1 SGHRS and CDR2 YFSETQ.

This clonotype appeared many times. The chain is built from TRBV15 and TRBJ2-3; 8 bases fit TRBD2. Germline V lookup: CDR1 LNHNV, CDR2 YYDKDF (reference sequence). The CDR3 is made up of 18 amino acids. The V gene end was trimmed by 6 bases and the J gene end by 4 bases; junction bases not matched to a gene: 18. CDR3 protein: CATSPPVVGLADPDTQYF. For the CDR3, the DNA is TGTGCCACCAGTCCGCCCGTAGTAGGACTAGCTGATCCAGATACGCAGTATTTT.

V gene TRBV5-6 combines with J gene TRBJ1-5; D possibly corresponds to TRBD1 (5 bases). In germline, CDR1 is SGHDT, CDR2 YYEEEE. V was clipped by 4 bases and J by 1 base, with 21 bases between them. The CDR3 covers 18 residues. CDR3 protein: CASSTYSNPGRSNQPQHF. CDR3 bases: TGTGCCAGCAGCACATATAGTAATCCGGGACGGAGCAATCAGCCCCAGCATTTT.

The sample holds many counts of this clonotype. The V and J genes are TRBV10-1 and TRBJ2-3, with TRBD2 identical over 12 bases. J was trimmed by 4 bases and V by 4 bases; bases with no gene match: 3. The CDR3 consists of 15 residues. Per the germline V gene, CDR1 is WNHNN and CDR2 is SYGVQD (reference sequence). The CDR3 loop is CASSGLAGEADTQYF. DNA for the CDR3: TGCGCCAGCAGTGGACTAGCGGGAGAGGCAGATACGCAGTATTTT.

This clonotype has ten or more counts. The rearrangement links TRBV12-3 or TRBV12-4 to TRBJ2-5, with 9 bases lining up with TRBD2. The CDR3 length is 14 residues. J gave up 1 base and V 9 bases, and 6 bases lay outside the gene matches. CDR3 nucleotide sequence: TGTGCCAGTAAAAGCGGGGGGCTCCAAGAGACCCAGTACTTC. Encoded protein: CASKSGGLQETQYF.